This T cell receptor (beta chain) was sequenced during a study of T cell responses to AZD1222 COVID-19 vaccine. Data came from immunoSEQ multiplex PCR; TCRdb stores just in-frame clones and leaves some out. The sample consists of around 45,000 clones, about 90% of them appearing once. The V and J ends lost 3 bases and 0 bases respectively, with 8 bases between them. Germline V gene lookup returns CDR1 MNHEY and CDR2 SMNVEV (reference sequence). CDR3 size: 14 residues. The specimen was peripheral blood, collected 28 days after the second AZD1222 dose. This clonotype was obtained from an adult who received the AZD1222 COVID-19 vaccine. The rearrangement joins TRBV27 to TRBJ1-1; D unclear. The CDR3 loop reads CASSFIGMNTEAFF. The CDR3 DNA reads TGTGCCAGCAGTTTCATCGGGATGAACACTGAAGCTTTCTTT.